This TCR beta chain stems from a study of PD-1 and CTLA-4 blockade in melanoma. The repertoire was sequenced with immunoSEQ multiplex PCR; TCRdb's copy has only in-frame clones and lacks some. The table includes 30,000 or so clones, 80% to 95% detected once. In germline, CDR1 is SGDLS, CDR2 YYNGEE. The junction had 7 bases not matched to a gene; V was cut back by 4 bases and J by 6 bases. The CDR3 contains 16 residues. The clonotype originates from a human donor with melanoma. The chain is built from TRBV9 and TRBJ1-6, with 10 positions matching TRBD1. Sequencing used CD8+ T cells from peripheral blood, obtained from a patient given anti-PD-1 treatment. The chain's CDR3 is CASSQRQGAGNSPLHF. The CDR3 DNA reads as TGTGCCAGCAGCCAGAGACAGGGGGCGGGTAATTCACCCCTCCACTTT.